The clone carrying this T cell receptor (beta chain) came up a few times. Its antigen remains unidentified. The source of the sample is a study of beta chain features in type 1 diabetes. The study, taken as a whole, reports: For Type 1 diabetes patients, all four CD4+ subsets carried TCRB CDR3s that were moderately but significantly shorter.

V was shortened by 0 bases and J by 5 bases, with 11 bases between the two germline ends. Germline V gene lookup returns CDR1 MGHRA and CDR2 YSYEKL. The CDR3 has 14 residues. Purity exceeding 95% was reached by all sorted populations. What was sequenced were expressed TCRB transcripts, since all of the isolated RNA had been reverse transcribed. Clones were sequenced by immunoSEQ multiplex PCR, and TCRdb holds only the in-frame ones, with some missing. The sample carries 300,000 to 450,000 clones, around a fifth recorded once. This receptor was identified in a woman between 18 and 29 years old in good health. Sequencing was done on a sample of naive CD4+ T cells from blood. The rearrangement links TRBV4-1 to TRBJ2-7; perhaps TRBD1 as D (5 bases). CDR3 amino acids: CASSQDRVRHEQYF. CDR3 bases: TGCGCCAGCAGCCAAGACAGGGTGAGACACGAGCAGTACTTC.